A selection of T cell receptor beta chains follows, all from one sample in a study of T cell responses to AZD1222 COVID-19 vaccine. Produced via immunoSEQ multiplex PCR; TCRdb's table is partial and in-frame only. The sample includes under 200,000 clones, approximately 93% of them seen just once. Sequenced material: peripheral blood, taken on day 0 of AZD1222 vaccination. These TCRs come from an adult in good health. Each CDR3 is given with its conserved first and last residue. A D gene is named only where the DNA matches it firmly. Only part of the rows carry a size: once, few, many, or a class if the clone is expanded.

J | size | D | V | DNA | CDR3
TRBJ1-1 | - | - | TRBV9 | TGTGCCAGCAGCGCCATATTGAACACTGAAGCTTTCTTT | CASSAILNTEAFF
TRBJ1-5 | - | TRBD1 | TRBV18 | TGTGCCAGCTCAAACTCCGGGACAGGCTTCAATCAGCCCCAGCATTTT | CASSNSGTGFNQPQHF
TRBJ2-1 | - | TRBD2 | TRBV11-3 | TGTGCCAGCAGCGGCGGGGCTAGCGGCAATAGCTCCTACAATGAGCAGTTCTTC | CASSGGASGNSSYNEQFF
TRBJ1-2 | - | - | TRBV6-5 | TGTGCCAGCCGACCCGGACAGCGGAACTATGGCTACACCTTC | CASRPGQRNYGYTF
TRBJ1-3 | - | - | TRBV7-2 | TGTGCCAGCAGCTTAGGGGCAGTCGGAAACACCATATATTTT | CASSLGAVGNTIYF
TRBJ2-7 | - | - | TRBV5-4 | TGTGCCAGCAGCGGAGAACCGGGCCCCCATCGTAACCAGTACTTC | CASSGEPGPHRNQYF
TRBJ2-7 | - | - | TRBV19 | TGTGCCAGTAGCCCAGCCAGAGAAGGTGCCTACGAGCAGTACTTC | CASSPAREGAYEQYF
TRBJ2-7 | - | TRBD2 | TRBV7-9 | TGTGCCAGCAGTTTGGGAGGGGCTACCTACGAGCAGTACTTC | CASSLGGATYEQYF
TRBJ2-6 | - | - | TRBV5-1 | TGCGCCAGCAGCTTAAGCCCCGGTAACTCTGGGGCCAACGTCCTGACTTTC | CASSLSPGNSGANVLTF
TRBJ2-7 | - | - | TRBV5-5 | TGTGCCAGCAGCTTGCAGGACAAGCCCTACGAGCAGTACTTC | CASSLQDKPYEQYF
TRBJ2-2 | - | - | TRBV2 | TGTGCCAGCAGTCAAGTCTGGGGGAGACTTACTAACACCGGGGAGCTGTTTTTT | CASSQVWGRLTNTGELFF
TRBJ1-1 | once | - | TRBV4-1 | TGCGCCAGCAGCCCGAAGCGGCAGGGAGGCACTGAAGCTTTCTTT | CASSPKRQGGTEAFF
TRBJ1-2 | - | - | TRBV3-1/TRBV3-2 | TGTGCCAGCAGCTCAGGGTATGGCTACACCTTC | CASSSGYGYTF
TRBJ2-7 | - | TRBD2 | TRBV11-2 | TGTGCCAGCAGCAGATCCATGGGCGGGAGTAGCTCCTACGAGCAGTACTTC | CASSRSMGGSSSYEQYF
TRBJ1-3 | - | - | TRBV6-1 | TGTGCCAGCAGTGAAAGGATCTCTGGAAACACCATATATTTT | CASSERISGNTIYF
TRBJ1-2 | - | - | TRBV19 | TGTGCCAGTAGTATACCGGGGTACTATGGCTACACCTTC | CASSIPGYYGYTF
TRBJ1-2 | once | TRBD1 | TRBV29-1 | TGCAGCGTTGTGACAGGGGGCGCTTCCTTTGGCTACACCTTC | CSVVTGGASFGYTF
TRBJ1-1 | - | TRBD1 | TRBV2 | TGTGCCAGCAGTGAAGCAGGGCCGGGACAGGGGGCTATCGGCACTGAAGCTTTCTTT | CASSEAGPGQGAIGTEAFF
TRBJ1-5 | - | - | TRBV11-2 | TGTGCCAGCAGCTTAGAGAGTGGCGGGGGGGCCAATCAGCCCCAGCATTTT | CASSLESGGGANQPQHF
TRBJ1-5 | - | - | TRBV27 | TGTGCCAGCAGTTTAACATCTGGTGATCAGCCCCAGCATTTT | CASSLTSGDQPQHF
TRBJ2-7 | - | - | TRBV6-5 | TGTGCCAGCAGCAACGGATTCGCTACTGAGCAGTACTTC | CASSNGFATEQYF
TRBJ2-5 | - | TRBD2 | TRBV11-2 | TGTGCCAGCAGGCCTCCTTGGCGGGGGGAGACCCAGTACTTC | CASRPPWRGETQYF
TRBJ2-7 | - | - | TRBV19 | TGTGCCAGTAGTACCACTGGACCCTACGAGCAGTACTTC | CASSTTGPYEQYF
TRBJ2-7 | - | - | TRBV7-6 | TGTGCCAGCAGCAATGGACTGACAGCCTACGAGCAGTACTTC | CASSNGLTAYEQYF
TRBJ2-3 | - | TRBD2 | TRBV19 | TGTGCCAGTAGTAGGGGACTAGCGGTCGCAGATACGCAGTATTTT | CASSRGLAVADTQYF
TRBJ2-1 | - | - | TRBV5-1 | TGCGCCAGCAACTCTTACAATGAGCAGTTCTTC | CASNSYNEQFF
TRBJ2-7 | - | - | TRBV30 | TGTGCCTGGACCAGGGCTCTAAAGGTTGGCGAGCAGTACTTC | CAWTRALKVGEQYF
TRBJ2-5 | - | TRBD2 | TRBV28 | TGTGCCAGCAGTTTGCCGGGGGGGACCCAGTACTTC | CASSLPGGTQYF
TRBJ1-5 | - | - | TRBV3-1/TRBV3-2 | TGTGCCAGCAGCGATAGGCGGATTAGCAATCAGCCCCAGCATTTT | CASSDRRISNQPQHF
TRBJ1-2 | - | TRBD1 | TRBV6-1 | TGTGCCAGCAGCGACAGGGGCCCTAACTATGGCTACACCTTC | CASSDRGPNYGYTF
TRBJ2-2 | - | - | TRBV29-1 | TGCAGCGTTGTTCGGGCCGGGGAGCTGTTTTTT | CSVVRAGELFF
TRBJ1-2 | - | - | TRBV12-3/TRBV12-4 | TGTGCCAGCAGCCAAGACAGCTATGGCTACACCTTC | CASSQDSYGYTF
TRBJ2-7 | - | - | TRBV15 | TGTGCCACCAGCAGAGGCCCACAGACTACTTCCTACGAGCAGTACTTC | CATSRGPQTTSYEQYF
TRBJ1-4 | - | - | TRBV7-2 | TGTGCCAGCAGCAGCGAGGGAGGGAGAAATGAAAAACTGTTTTTT | CASSSEGGRNEKLFF
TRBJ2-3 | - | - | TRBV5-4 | TGTGCCAGCAGCTTGGTAAACCTAGCGCGGCCAGATACGCAGTATTTT | CASSLVNLARPDTQYF
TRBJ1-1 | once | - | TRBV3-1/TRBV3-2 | TGTGCCAGCAGCTATCTCGGTGAAGCTTTCTTT | CASSYLGEAFF
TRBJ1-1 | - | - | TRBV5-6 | TGTGCCAGCAGCTTGACTCCCGGGGGCACTGAAGCTTTCTTT | CASSLTPGGTEAFF
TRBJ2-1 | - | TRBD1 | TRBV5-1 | TGCGCCAGCAGCTTTTATTTTGGACAGGGCAAGAACAATGAGCAGTTCTTC | CASSFYFGQGKNNEQFF
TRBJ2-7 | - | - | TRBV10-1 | TGCGCCAGCAGTGATGCGGGAGAGCAGTACTTC | CASSDAGEQYF
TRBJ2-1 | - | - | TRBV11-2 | TGTGCCAGCAGCTTGGCCGGACCCATGTTCAATGAGCAGTTCTTC | CASSLAGPMFNEQFF
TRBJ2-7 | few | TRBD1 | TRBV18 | TGTGCCAGCTCACCACAGGGGGCGAACGAGCAGTACTTC | CASSPQGANEQYF
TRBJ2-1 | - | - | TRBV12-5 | TGTGCTAGTGGTTTGAGGACACAGAGCTCCTACAATGAGCAGTTCTTC | CASGLRTQSSYNEQFF
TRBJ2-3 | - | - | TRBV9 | TGTGCCAGCAGCGTAGACGGAGACAAAGATACGCAGTATTTT | CASSVDGDKDTQYF
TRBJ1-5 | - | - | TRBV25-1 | TGTGCCAGCAGTGAGACAGGATCAAGCAATCAGCCCCAGCATTTT | CASSETGSSNQPQHF
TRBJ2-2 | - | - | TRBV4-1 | TGCGCCAGCAGCCTCTCGGGACGGGGCAACACCGGGGAGCTGTTTTTT | CASSLSGRGNTGELFF
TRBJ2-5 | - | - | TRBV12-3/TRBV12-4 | TGTGCCAGCAGTTTTGGGTCTTCAGAGACCCAGTACTTC | CASSFGSSETQYF